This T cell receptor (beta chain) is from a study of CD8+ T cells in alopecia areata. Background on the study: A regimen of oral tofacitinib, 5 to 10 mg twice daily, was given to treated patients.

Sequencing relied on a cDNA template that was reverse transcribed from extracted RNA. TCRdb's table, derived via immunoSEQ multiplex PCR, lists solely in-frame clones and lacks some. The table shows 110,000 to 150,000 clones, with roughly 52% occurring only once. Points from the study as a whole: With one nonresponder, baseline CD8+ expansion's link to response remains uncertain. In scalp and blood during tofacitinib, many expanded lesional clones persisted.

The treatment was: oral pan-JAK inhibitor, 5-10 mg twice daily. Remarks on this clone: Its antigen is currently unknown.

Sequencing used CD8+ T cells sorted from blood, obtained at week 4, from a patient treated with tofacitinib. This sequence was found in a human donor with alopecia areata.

DNA of the CDR3: TGTGCCAGCAGTGATCAGGGGTCGGAGACCCAGTACTTC. It specifies CASSDQGSETQYF. The chain is built from TRBV25-1 and TRBJ2-5; TRBD1 might be the D (6 bases). Between the trimmed V and J ends, which lost 3 bases and 5 bases, there was a span of 10 bases. This CDR3 spans 13 amino acids. Germline loops: CDR1 MGHDK, CDR2 SYGVNS.